A selection of T cell receptor beta chains follows, all from one sample in a study of response to subunit inactivated influenza vaccine. TCRdb re-analysed the RT-PCR reads in MiXCR, keeping a single row per CDR3 protein. The sample lists 650,000 to 800,000 distinct CDR3 sequences, less than 20% occurring once. This specimen consisted of PBMCs from blood, obtained roughly 5 days after vaccination. Receptor source: a man aged 45-65 years who received an inactivated influenza vaccine. Both conserved end residues are part of each CDR3. Fields, in order: CDR3 protein, CDR3 DNA, clone size, J gene, V gene, D gene. D genes are given only for firm matches. Part of the rows lack a size; the others show once, few, many or a class for expanded clones.

CDR3: CASSSMSGSTDTQYF
DNA: TGTGCCAGCAGCTCGATGAGCGGGAGCACAGATACGCAGTATTTT
size: -
J: TRBJ2-3
V: TRBV7-6
D: -

CDR3: CATSDVGVQETQYF
DNA: TGTGCCACCAGTGATGTAGGGGTCCAAGAGACCCAGTACTTC
size: -
J: TRBJ2-5
V: TRBV24-1
D: -

CDR3: CASSSSRWGTGELFF
DNA: TGTGCCAGCAGCTCGAGCCGGTGGGGCACCGGGGAGCTGTTTTTT
size: few
J: TRBJ2-2
V: TRBV7-9
D: -

CDR3: CASSRLAGVGEQFF
DNA: TGTGCCAGCAGTCGACTAGCGGGAGTGGGTGAGCAGTTCTTC
size: many
J: TRBJ2-1
V: TRBV12-3/TRBV12-4
D: TRBD2

CDR3: CASSLRKGASGDYEQYF
DNA: TGCGCCAGCAGCCTCCGTAAGGGAGCTAGCGGGGACTACGAGCAGTACTTC
size: -
J: TRBJ2-7
V: TRBV5-1
D: TRBD2

CDR3: CSARGSQGLSSYNEQFF
DNA: TGCAGTGCTAGAGGTAGCCAGGGACTGAGCTCCTACAATGAGCAGTTCTTC
size: many
J: TRBJ2-1
V: TRBV20-1
D: -

CDR3: CASSFLRDRNTGELFF
DNA: TGTGCCAGCAGCTTTCTCCGGGACAGGAACACCGGGGAGCTGTTTTTT
size: -
J: TRBJ2-2
V: TRBV7-9
D: TRBD1

CDR3: CASVGTSGYQETQYF
DNA: TGTGCCAGCGTCGGGACTAGCGGGTACCAAGAGACCCAGTACTTC
size: -
J: TRBJ2-5
V: TRBV12-3/TRBV12-4
D: TRBD2

CDR3: CASSLGVQFTGELFF
DNA: TGTGCCAGCAGCTTAGGGGTACAGTTCACCGGGGAGCTGTTTTTT
size: few
J: TRBJ2-2
V: TRBV11-2
D: -

CDR3: CASSLGKTGDTGELFF
DNA: TGTGCCAGCAGTCTCGGGAAGACTGGGGACACCGGGGAGCTGTTTTTT
size: -
J: TRBJ2-2
V: TRBV28
D: -

CDR3: CASSLGWGSYEQYF
DNA: TGTGCCAGCAGCTTAGGCTGGGGCTCCTACGAGCAGTACTTC
size: many
J: TRBJ2-7
V: TRBV7-2
D: -

CDR3: CASSPTGYGYTF
DNA: TGTGCCAGCAGTCCGACAGGGTATGGCTACACCTTC
size: many
J: TRBJ1-2
V: TRBV12-3/TRBV12-4
D: TRBD1

CDR3: CSARNGGTSGPISSYEQYF
DNA: TGCAGTGCCCGAAACGGCGGGACTAGCGGGCCGATCAGCTCCTACGAGCAGTACTTC
size: -
J: TRBJ2-7
V: TRBV20-1
D: TRBD2

CDR3: CATTGTRPGNEQFF
DNA: TGTGCCACCACCGGGACTAGGCCCGGCAATGAGCAGTTCTTC
size: many
J: TRBJ2-1
V: TRBV6-2/TRBV6-3
D: TRBD2

CDR3: CASSTFGTMEQYF
DNA: TGTGCCAGCAGCACCTTCGGGACAATGGAGCAGTACTTC
size: few
J: TRBJ2-7
V: TRBV7-2
D: -

CDR3: CASSLSQLSFEKLFF
DNA: TGTGCCAGCAGTCTCTCTCAGCTGTCGTTTGAAAAACTGTTTTTT
size: once
J: TRBJ1-4
V: TRBV28
D: -

CDR3: CASSNLGSGTGDGYTF
DNA: TGTGCCAGCAGTAATTTGGGGTCCGGGACAGGGGATGGCTACACCTTC
size: many
J: TRBJ1-2
V: TRBV6-1
D: TRBD1

CDR3: CASSVDPGRSGNTIYF
DNA: TGTGCCAGCAGCGTAGATCCAGGGAGGTCTGGAAACACCATATATTTT
size: -
J: TRBJ1-3
V: TRBV9
D: -

CDR3: CSVVAASSYNEQFF
DNA: TGCAGCGTTGTTGCAGCTAGCTCCTACAATGAGCAGTTCTTC
size: -
J: TRBJ2-1
V: TRBV29-1
D: -

CDR3: CASSQDPSDRNTEAFF
DNA: TGTGCCAGCAGCCAAGATCCCTCCGACAGGAACACTGAAGCTTTCTTT
size: few
J: TRBJ1-1
V: TRBV4-2
D: -